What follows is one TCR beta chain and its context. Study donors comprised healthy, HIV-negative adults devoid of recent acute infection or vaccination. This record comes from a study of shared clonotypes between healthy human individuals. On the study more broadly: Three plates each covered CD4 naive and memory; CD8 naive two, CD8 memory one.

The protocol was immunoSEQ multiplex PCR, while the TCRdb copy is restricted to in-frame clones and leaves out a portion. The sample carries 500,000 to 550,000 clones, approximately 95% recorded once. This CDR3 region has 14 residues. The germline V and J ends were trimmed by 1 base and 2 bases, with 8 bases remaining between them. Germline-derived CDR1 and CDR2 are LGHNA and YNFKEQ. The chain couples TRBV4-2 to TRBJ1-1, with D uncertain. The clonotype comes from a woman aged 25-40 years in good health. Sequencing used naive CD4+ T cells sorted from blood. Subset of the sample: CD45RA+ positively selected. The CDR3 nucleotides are TGTGCCAGCAGCCAAGCGGCAGATAACACTGAAGCTTTCTTT. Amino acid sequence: CASSQAADNTEAFF.